The 20 T cell receptor beta chains presented below share a single source sample, sequenced in a study of blood T cells in healthy people across ages. Alongside a J-beta primer mix, a sample-barcoded 5' primer served in a second PCR lasting about 6 to 12 cycles. TCRdb reprocessed the 5' RACE reads with MiXCR, giving one entry per CDR3 protein. Among 1.5 million to 2 million distinct CDR3 sequences, roughly 30% were seen once, and the ten largest hold 7.7%. Input material: blood. Receptors originate from a woman aged 25 to 45 in good health.

The chain combines TRBV20-1 with TRBJ2-5; D possibly corresponds to TRBD1 (6 bases). V lost 0 bases to trimming and J lost 2 bases, with 10 bases between them. The CDR3 consists of 14 residues. The germline V gene has CDR1 DFQATT and CDR2 SNEGSKA (reference sequence). CDR3 protein: CSARELTGQETQYF. The CDR3 coding sequence is TGCAGTGCTAGAGAGTTGACAGGACAAGAGACCCAGTACTTC.

This clonotype has a handful of counts. A read error may explain this, as a much larger clone is one base away. V and J are TRBV29-1 and TRBJ2-1, with D perhaps TRBD2 (6 bases). CDR1 is SQVTM and CDR2 is ANQGSEA in the germline V gene. This CDR3 contains 14 residues. The CDR3 bases are TGCGGTCAACTCTCCCTGGGGGGCTACAATGAGCAGTTCTTC. Its protein product is CGQLSLGGYNEQFF.

The J gene is TRBJ1-5, the V gene TRBV28; D is uncertain. Trimming took off 2 bases at V and 3 bases at J, with 17 bases between the two ends. Germline V lookup: CDR1 MDHEN, CDR2 SYDVKM. This CDR3 has 17 residues. CDR3 in DNA: TGTGCCAGCAGTTTAGGCCATAGGACCAGGACCAATCAGCCCCAGCATTTT. This encodes CASSLGHRTRTNQPQHF.

The chain carries TRBV12-3 or TRBV12-4 and TRBJ1-6; D not resolved. The CDR3 totals 11 residues. Trimming took 4 bases from V and 10 from J, leaving 5 bases between them. The CDR3 coding sequence is TGTGCCAGCAGTTACACCTCACCCCTCCACTTT. Its protein is CASSYTSPLHF.

This clonotype has more than one count but fewer than ten. The chain links TRBV2 to TRBJ2-3; D may be TRBD1 (6 bases). The CDR3 extends over 14 amino acids. Trimming left V 2 bases short and J 3 bases short, with 9 bases between. The V gene's germline CDR1 is SNHLY and CDR2 FYNNEI. The CDR3 is CASSESQGTDTQYF. DNA for the CDR3: TGTGCCAGCAGTGAATCACAGGGAACAGATACGCAGTATTTT.

Many counts were recorded for this clonotype. The chain is built from TRBV20-1 and TRBJ2-7; TRBD1 or TRBD2 may be the D gene (5 bases each). Germline CDR1 and CDR2: DFQATT and SNEGSKA (reference sequence). Trimming cost V 1 base and J 0 bases, with 7 bases left between them. The CDR3 covers 13 residues. Here the CDR3 reads CSARGDVSYEQYF. In DNA, the CDR3 is TGCAGTGCTAGAGGGGACGTCTCCTACGAGCAGTACTTC.

About this clonotype itself: At one end the junction does not follow the germline gene, possibly because of a read error. The rearrangement joins TRBV12-3 or TRBV12-4 to TRBJ2-3; a possible D gene is TRBD2 (6 bases). CDR3 length: 15 residues. The CDR3 coding sequence is TGTGCCAGCAGTTTATGGGGGGTGAATACAGATACGCACTATTTT. It codes for CASSLWGVNTDTHYF.

This chain uses TRBV12-5 with TRBJ2-1; D perhaps matches TRBD1 (6 bases). Trimming took 5 bases from V and 6 from J, leaving 8 bases between them. Germline V CDR1 and CDR2: LGHNT, FRNRAP. CDR3 length: 12 amino acids. DNA of the CDR3: TGTGCTAGTGGTCTGGGGGCCAATGAGCAGTTCTTC. This encodes CASGLGANEQFF.

This chain uses TRBV4-3 with TRBJ1-4; no clear D gene. V was trimmed by 1 base and J by 0 bases, leaving 9 bases between them. CDR1 is LGHNA and CDR2 is YSLEER in the germline V gene. CDR3 length: 16 residues. CDR3 sequence: CASSQGGVSTNEKLFF. CDR3 DNA: TGCGCCAGCAGCCAAGGAGGAGTTTCAACTAATGAAAAACTGTTTTTT.

Note on this clonotype: One end of the junction does not line up with germline, which may come from a read error. The V and J genes are TRBV10-3 and TRBJ2-2, with 8 bases aligning to TRBD1. This CDR3 has 13 residues. Germline V gene data show CDR1 as ENHRY and CDR2 as SYGVKD. Here the CDR3 DNA reads TGTGCCATCGGACAGGGTTTCACCGGGGAGCGGTTTTTT. Translation gives CAIGQGFTGERFF.

A word on this clonotype: An end of the junction differs from the germline gene, which may be a read error. CDR3 protein: CSADNGLAGPLDTRYF. The CDR3 nucleotides are TGCAGTGCAGACAACGGACTAGCGGGCCCCCTAGATACGCGGTATTTT. The V gene is TRBV20-1, the J gene TRBJ2-3, with 11 bases lining up with TRBD2. The V gene's germline CDR1 is DFQATT and CDR2 SNEGSKA (reference sequence). CDR3 length: 16 residues.

This chain uses TRBV19 with TRBJ2-4; 7 positions match TRBD2. The end of the DNA aligns better with TRBJ2-7, so the J call may be wrong. Per germline, CDR1 LNHDA and CDR2 SQIVND (reference sequence). This CDR3 is 13 amino acids long. CDR3 sequence (DNA): TGTGCCAGTAGCATTATCAGGGAGGGCGAGCAGTACTTC. Encoded protein: CASSIIREGEQYF.

As DNA, the CDR3 is TGTGCCAGCAGCCACGACAGCTTAGCCAAAAACATTCAGTACTTC. Its translation is CASSHDSLAKNIQYF. The genes are TRBV3-1 and TRBJ2-4, with a tentative D call TRBD1 (5 bases). This CDR3 is 15 amino acids long. Germline V gives CDR1 LGHDT, CDR2 YNNKEL (reference sequence). V was shortened by 3 bases and J by 0 bases, with 9 bases between the two germline ends.

The gene calls are TRBV20-1 and TRBJ1-1; D remains ambiguous. The CDR3 runs to 14 residues. CDR1 is DFQATT and CDR2 is SNEGSKA in the germline V gene (reference sequence). The ends were cut back, 3 bases at V and 1 base at J, with 12 bases in the middle. The CDR3 DNA reads as TGCAGTGCTAGGATCCCATGGACGAACACTGAAGCTTTCTTT. This gives the protein CSARIPWTNTEAFF.

This clonotype was observed once. The chain carries TRBV3-1 and TRBJ1-1; maybe TRBD1 (5 bases). Per the germline V gene, CDR1 is LGHDT and CDR2 is YNNKEL (reference sequence). Trimming removed 0 bases at V and 10 bases at J, with 18 bases between. The CDR3 consists of 15 residues. Here the CDR3 DNA reads TGTGCCAGCAGCCAAGATCCTCTCCAGGGAGGTCTAGCTTTCTTT. It codes for CASSQDPLQGGLAFF.

This clonotype was picked up a small number of times. The chain uses TRBV6-6 and TRBJ2-7; D gene unclear. Per the germline V gene, CDR1 is MNHNY and CDR2 is SVGAGI (reference sequence). CDR3 length: 14 residues. V dropped 2 bases and J dropped 1 base, with 9 bases sitting between them. The CDR3 reads CASSYGPESYEQYF. The CDR3 DNA reads TGTGCCAGCAGTTACGGCCCGGAATCCTACGAGCAGTACTTC.

This clonotype was observed once. This sequence joins TRBV5-1 and TRBJ2-1; the D is unclear. The CDR3 has 15 amino acids. V was pared by 0 bases and J by 7 bases, with 14 bases between. CDR1 is SGHRS, CDR2 YFSETQ, per germline. This chain's CDR3 is CASSLVPKPPNEQFF. CDR3 coding DNA: TGCGCCAGCAGCTTGGTGCCTAAACCCCCGAATGAGCAGTTCTTC.

A remark on this clonotype: The junction departs from germline at one end; a sequencing error may be responsible. This chain connects TRBV5-1 to TRBJ2-7; no clear D. The CDR3 has 13 amino acids. Germline V CDR1 and CDR2: SGHRS, YFSETQ. Here the CDR3 DNA reads TGCGCCAACAGCTTGGCTTTGGGGAACGAGCAGTACTTC. Translated, it gives CANSLALGNEQYF. The whole variable domain, filled in from reference TRBV5-1 and TRBJ2-7, reads KAGVTQTPRYLIKTRGQQVTLSCSPISGHRSVSWYQQTPGQGLQFLFEYFSETQRNKGNFPGRFSGRQFSNSRSEMNVSTLELGDSALYLCANSLALGNEQYFGPGTRLTVT.

The chain carries TRBV12-3 or TRBV12-4 and TRBJ1-4; D gene uncertain. V was trimmed by 3 bases and J by 8 bases, leaving 7 bases between them. The CDR3 spans 12 residues. CDR3: CASSFVTEKLFF. CDR3 nucleotide sequence: TGTGCCAGCAGTTTTGTGACAGAAAAACTGTTTTTT.

The chain couples TRBV5-6 to TRBJ1-2; no clear D. Germline CDR1 reads SGHDT; CDR2 reads YYEEEE. The CDR3 contains 13 residues. The V and J ends lost 0 bases and 6 bases respectively, with 9 bases between them. The CDR3 sequence: CASSLERQDGYTF. CDR3 DNA sequence: TGTGCCAGCAGCTTGGAGAGGCAGGATGGCTACACCTTC.